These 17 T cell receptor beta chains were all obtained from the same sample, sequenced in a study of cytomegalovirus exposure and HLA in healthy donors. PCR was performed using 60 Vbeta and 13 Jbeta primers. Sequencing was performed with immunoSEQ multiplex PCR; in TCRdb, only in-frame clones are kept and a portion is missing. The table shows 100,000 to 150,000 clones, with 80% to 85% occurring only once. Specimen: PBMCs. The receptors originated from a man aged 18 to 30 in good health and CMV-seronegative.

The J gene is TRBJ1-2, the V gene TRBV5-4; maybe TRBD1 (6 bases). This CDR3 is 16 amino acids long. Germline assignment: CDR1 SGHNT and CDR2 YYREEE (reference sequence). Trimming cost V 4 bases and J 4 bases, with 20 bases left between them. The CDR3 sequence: CASSLGNSGQSYGYTF. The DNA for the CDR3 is TGTGCCAGCAGCCTGGGAAATAGTGGACAGAGCTATGGCTACACCTTC.

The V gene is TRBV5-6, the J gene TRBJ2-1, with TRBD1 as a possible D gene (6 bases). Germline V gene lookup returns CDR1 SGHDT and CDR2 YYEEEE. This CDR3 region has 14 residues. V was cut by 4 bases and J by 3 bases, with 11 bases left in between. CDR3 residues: CASSPGTNYNEQFF. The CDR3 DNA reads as TGTGCCAGCAGCCCTGGGACAAACTACAATGAGCAGTTCTTC.

The CDR3 DNA reads as TGCGCCAGCAGCCGGATTCAGGGCACTGAAGCTTTCTTT. Its protein product is CASSRIQGTEAFF. V usage is TRBV4-1 and J usage is TRBJ1-1; D might be TRBD1 (5 bases). Germline V gene sequence: CDR1 MGHRA, CDR2 YSYEKL. This CDR3 has 13 amino acids. V was clipped by 4 bases and J by 4 bases, with 10 bases between them.

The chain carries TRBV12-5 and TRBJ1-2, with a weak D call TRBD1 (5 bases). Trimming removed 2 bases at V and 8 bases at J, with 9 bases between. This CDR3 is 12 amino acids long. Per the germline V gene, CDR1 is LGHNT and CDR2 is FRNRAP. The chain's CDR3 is CASGLTGGGYTF. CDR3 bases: TGTGCTAGTGGTTTGACTGGGGGGGGCTACACCTTC.

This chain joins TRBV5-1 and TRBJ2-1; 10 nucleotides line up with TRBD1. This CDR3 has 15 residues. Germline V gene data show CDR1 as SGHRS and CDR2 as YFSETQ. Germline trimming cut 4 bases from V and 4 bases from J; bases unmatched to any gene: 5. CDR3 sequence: CASSGGTGDYNEQFF. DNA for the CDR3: TGCGCCAGCAGCGGAGGGACAGGGGATTACAATGAGCAGTTCTTC. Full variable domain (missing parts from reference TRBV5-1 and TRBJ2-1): KAGVTQTPRYLIKTRGQQVTLSCSPISGHRSVSWYQQTPGQGLQFLFEYFSETQRNKGNFPGRFSGRQFSNSRSEMNVSTLELGDSALYLCASSGGTGDYNEQFFGPGTRLTVL.

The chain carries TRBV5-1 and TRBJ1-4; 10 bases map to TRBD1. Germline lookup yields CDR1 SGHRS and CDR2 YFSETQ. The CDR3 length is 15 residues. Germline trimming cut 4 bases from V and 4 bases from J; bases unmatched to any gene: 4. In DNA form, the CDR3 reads TGCGCCAGCAGCCACGGACAGGGGGATAATGAAAAACTGTTTTTT. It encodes CASSHGQGDNEKLFF.

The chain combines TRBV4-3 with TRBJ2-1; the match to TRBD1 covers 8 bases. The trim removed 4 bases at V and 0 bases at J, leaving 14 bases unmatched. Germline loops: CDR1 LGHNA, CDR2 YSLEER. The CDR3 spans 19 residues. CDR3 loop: CASSPSGQVLLSSYNEQFF. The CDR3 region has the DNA TGCGCCAGCAGCCCTTCGGGACAGGTTCTACTTAGCTCCTACAATGAGCAGTTCTTC.

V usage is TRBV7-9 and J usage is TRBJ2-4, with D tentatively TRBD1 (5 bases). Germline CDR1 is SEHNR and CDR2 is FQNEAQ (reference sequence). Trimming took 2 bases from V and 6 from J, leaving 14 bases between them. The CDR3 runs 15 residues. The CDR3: CASSLLGQPGNIQYF. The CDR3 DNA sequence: TGTGCCAGCAGCTTATTGGGGCAACCAGGAAACATTCAGTACTTC.

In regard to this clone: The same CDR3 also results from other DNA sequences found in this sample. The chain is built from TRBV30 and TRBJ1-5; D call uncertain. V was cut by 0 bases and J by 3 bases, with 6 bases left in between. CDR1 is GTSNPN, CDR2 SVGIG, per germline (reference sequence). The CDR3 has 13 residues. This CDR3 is CAWSVLSNQPQHF. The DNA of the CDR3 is TGTGCCTGGAGTGTTCTCTCCAATCAGCCCCAGCATTTT.

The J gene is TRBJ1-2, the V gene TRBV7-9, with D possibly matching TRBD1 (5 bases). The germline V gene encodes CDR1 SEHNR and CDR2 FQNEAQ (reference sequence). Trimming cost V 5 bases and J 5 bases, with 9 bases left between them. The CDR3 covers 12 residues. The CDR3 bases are TGTGCCAGCAGCGCGACAGAATATGGCTACACCTTC. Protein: CASSATEYGYTF. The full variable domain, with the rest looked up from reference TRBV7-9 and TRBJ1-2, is DTGVSQNPRHKITKRGQNVTFRCDPISEHNRLYWYRQTLGQGPEFLTYFQNEAQLEKSRLLSDRFSAERPKGSFSTLEIQRTEQGDSAMYLCASSATEYGYTFGSGTRLTVV.

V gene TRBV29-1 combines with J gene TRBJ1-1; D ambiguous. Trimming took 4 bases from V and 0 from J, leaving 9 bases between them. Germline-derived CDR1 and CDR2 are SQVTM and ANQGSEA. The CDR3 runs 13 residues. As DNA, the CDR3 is TGCAGCGTTGTAAGCGTCCTGAACACTGAAGCTTTCTTT. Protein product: CSVVSVLNTEAFF.

In DNA, the CDR3 is TGTGCCAGCAGCTTGGTACCTAGCGGGGACAATGAGCAGTTCTTC. It specifies CASSLVPSGDNEQFF. This chain connects TRBV5-4 to TRBJ2-1, with 9 bases matching TRBD2. The V and J ends lost 0 bases and 5 bases, in that order; junction bases with no gene match: 3. The CDR3 runs to 15 residues. Per the germline V gene, CDR1 is SGHNT and CDR2 is YYREEE (reference sequence). The full variable domain, completed using reference TRBV5-4 and TRBJ2-1, is ETGVTQSPTHLIKTRGQQVTLRCSSQSGHNTVSWYQQALGQGPQFIFQYYREEENGRGNFPPRFSGLQFPNYSSELNVNALELDDSALYLCASSLVPSGDNEQFFGPGTRLTVL.

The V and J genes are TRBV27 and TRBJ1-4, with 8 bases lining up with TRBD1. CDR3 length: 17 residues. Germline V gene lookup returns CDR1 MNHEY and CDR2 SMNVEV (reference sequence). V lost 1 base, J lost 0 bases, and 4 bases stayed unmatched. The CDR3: CASSLFARGPTNEKLFF. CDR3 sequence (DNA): TGTGCCAGCAGTTTATTCGCCAGGGGGCCAACTAATGAAAAACTGTTTTTT.

CDR3 region: CASNRQGGWDYGYTF. The CDR3 region has the DNA TGTGCCAGCAACCGGCAGGGGGGATGGGACTATGGCTACACCTTC. The J gene is TRBJ1-2, the V gene TRBV2, with 7 bases aligning to TRBD1. J was trimmed by 3 bases and V by 7 bases; bases with no gene match: 11. Germline values: CDR1 SNHLY, CDR2 FYNNEI. This CDR3 is built from 15 residues.

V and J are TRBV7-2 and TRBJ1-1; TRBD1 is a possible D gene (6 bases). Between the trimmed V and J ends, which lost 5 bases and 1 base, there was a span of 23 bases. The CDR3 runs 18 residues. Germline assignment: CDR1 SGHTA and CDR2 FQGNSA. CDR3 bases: TGTGCCAGCAGCCCCCGTGGGGGCAGCGGATTTAGGAACACTGAAGCTTTCTTT. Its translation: CASSPRGGSGFRNTEAFF.

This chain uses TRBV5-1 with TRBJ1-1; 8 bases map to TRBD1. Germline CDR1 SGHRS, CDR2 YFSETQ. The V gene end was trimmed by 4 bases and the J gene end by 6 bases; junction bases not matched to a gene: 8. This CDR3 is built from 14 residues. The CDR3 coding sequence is TGCGCCAGCAGCCCGAAGACAGGGGAGGCTGAAGCTTTCTTT. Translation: CASSPKTGEAEAFF.

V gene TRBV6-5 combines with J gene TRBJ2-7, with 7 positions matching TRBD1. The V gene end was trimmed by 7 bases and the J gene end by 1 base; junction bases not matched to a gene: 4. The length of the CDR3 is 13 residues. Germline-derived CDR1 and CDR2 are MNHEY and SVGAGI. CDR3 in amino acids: CASTRDSSYEQYF. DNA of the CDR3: TGTGCCAGCACCCGGGACAGTTCCTACGAGCAGTACTTC.